A selection of T cell receptor beta chains follows, all from one sample in a study of cytomegalovirus exposure and HLA in healthy donors. Sequencing was performed with immunoSEQ multiplex PCR; in TCRdb, only in-frame clones are kept and a portion is missing. Here the sample spans a few hundred thousand clones, nearly 95% being singletons. The sequencing input was PBMCs. The origin of the receptors is a girl aged 2 to 10 in good health and CMV-seronegative. The CDR3 runs from the conserved cysteine through the conserved F or W. A D gene is named only where the DNA matches it firmly. Where a row states a size, it is once, few, many or the class of an expanded clone; other rows omit it.

abundance	v_gene	j_gene	d_gene	CDR3nt	CDR3aa
NA	TRBV10-2	TRBJ2-7	TRBD2	TGCGCCAGCAGATCCGGACTAGCGGGACCCTACGAGCAGTACTTC	CASRSGLAGPYEQYF
NA	TRBV7-6	TRBJ2-7	NA	TGTGCCAGCAGTCTAGGCGGGACCCCGAATTACGAGCAGTACTTC	CASSLGGTPNYEQYF
NA	TRBV6-5	TRBJ2-7	TRBD2	TGTGCCAGCAGTTACGGCGGGAGGGGGTACGAGCAGTACTTC	CASSYGGRGYEQYF
NA	TRBV30	TRBJ2-2	TRBD2	TGTGCCTGGAGTAGTGGGAGGGTGTTAGTCACCGGGGAGCTGTTTTTT	CAWSSGRVLVTGELFF
NA	TRBV18	TRBJ2-7	TRBD1	TGTGCCAGCTCACCTATAGCAGGGGGCAGGTACGAGCAGTACTTC	CASSPIAGGRYEQYF
NA	TRBV9	TRBJ1-1	TRBD1	TGTGCCAGCAGCCCGGGGACAGGGACTAACACTGAAGCTTTCTTT	CASSPGTGTNTEAFF
NA	TRBV25-1	TRBJ1-2	TRBD1	TGTGCCAGCAGTGACCCGGGACAGGTATACTATGGCTACACCTTC	CASSDPGQVYYGYTF
NA	TRBV15	TRBJ1-1	NA	TGTGCCACCTTACGGGGCACTGAAGCTTTCTTT	CATLRGTEAFF
NA	TRBV5-4	TRBJ2-1	TRBD2	TGTGCCAGCAGCTTGGTCCCGGGACTAGCGGAGGATGAGCAGTTCTTC	CASSLVPGLAEDEQFF
NA	TRBV6-6	TRBJ1-1	NA	TGTGCCAGCAGCCGAACAGGAGACACTGAAGCTTTCTTT	CASSRTGDTEAFF
NA	TRBV27	TRBJ2-4	TRBD1	TGTGCCAGCAGTTTAGCAGGACAGGGGGGGAACATTCAGTACTTC	CASSLAGQGGNIQYF
NA	TRBV11-2	TRBJ1-4	TRBD1	TGTGCCAGCAGCCTGGGGGGACAGGGTAATGAAAAACTGTTTTTT	CASSLGGQGNEKLFF
NA	TRBV5-6	TRBJ2-5	TRBD2	TGTGCCAGCAGCTTGGGGGCGCGGGGGTTCCAAGAGACCCAGTACTTC	CASSLGARGFQETQYF
NA	TRBV5-6	TRBJ1-1	NA	TGTGCCAGCAGCTTATTAGGAACAGACACTGAAGCTTTCTTT	CASSLLGTDTEAFF
NA	TRBV4-1	TRBJ2-5	NA	TGCGCCAGCAGCCAAACAGCTGGGAGCCAAGAGACCCAGTACTTC	CASSQTAGSQETQYF
NA	TRBV21-1	TRBJ2-1	NA	TGTGCCAGCAGCAAAATGGCGGGCCGGAATGAGCAGTTCTTC	CASSKMAGRNEQFF
NA	TRBV6-1	TRBJ1-2	TRBD1	TGTGCCAGCCTTACACAGACAGGGGGGAGCTATGGCTACACCTTC	CASLTQTGGSYGYTF
NA	TRBV9	TRBJ1-2	TRBD1	TGTGCCAGCAGCTCAGGGGGACTAGGCGCCTATGGCTACACCTTC	CASSSGGLGAYGYTF
NA	TRBV19	TRBJ2-3	NA	TGTGCCAGTAGTATTAGGTCACCCGGGGAGACAGATACGCAGTATTTT	CASSIRSPGETDTQYF
once	TRBV29-1	TRBJ2-2	TRBD2	TGCAGCGTTGGGGGACTAGCGGGAACCGGGGAGCTGTTTTTT	CSVGGLAGTGELFF
NA	TRBV27	TRBJ1-5	NA	TGTGCCAGCAGTCTTAGTCCTAGCAATCAGCCCCAGCATTTT	CASSLSPSNQPQHF
NA	TRBV19	TRBJ2-1	TRBD2	TGTGCCAGTACAACTAGCGGGAGACGGGAGCAGTTCTTC	CASTTSGRREQFF
NA	TRBV6-1	TRBJ2-7	TRBD1	TGTGCCAGTTGGGACAGAGCCTACGAGCAGTACTTC	CASWDRAYEQYF
NA	TRBV27	TRBJ1-5	TRBD1	TGTGCCAGCAGGAGACTGACAGGGGGAACTCAGCCCCAGCATTTT	CASRRLTGGTQPQHF
NA	TRBV5-1	TRBJ2-5	NA	TGCGCCAGCACCACGGGGGAGACCCAGTACTTC	CASTTGETQYF
NA	TRBV9	TRBJ2-2	NA	TGTGCCAGCAGCCTTGGACATCTGAACACCGGGGAGCTGTTTTTT	CASSLGHLNTGELFF
NA	TRBV2	TRBJ2-7	NA	TGTGCCAGCAGATGGGACACCTCCTACGAGCAGTACTTC	CASRWDTSYEQYF
NA	TRBV5-1	TRBJ1-2	NA	TGCGCCAGCACAGGTGGTATCTATGGCTACACCTTC	CASTGGIYGYTF
NA	TRBV2	TRBJ2-5	TRBD2	TGTGCCAGCTCGACTAGCGGGAGCCCCGGGCAAGAGACCCAGTACTTC	CASSTSGSPGQETQYF
NA	TRBV5-4	TRBJ1-2	NA	TGTGCCAGCAGCTCGAACGACAGGTCAGATGGCTACACCTTC	CASSSNDRSDGYTF
once	TRBV7-2	TRBJ1-5	TRBD1	TGTGCCAGCAGCTTAGCGGGACAGGAGTCCCAGCCCCAGCATTTT	CASSLAGQESQPQHF
NA	TRBV11-2	TRBJ2-5	NA	TGTGCCAGCAGACGTTCACTCCAAGAGACCCAGTACTTC	CASRRSLQETQYF
NA	TRBV18	TRBJ1-2	TRBD1	TGTGCCAGCTCACAAATGGACAGGAGCTATGGCTACACCTTC	CASSQMDRSYGYTF
few	TRBV9	TRBJ1-1	TRBD1	TGTGCCAGCAGCGTGGACAGGGGGCTGAACACTGAAGCTTTCTTT	CASSVDRGLNTEAFF
NA	TRBV29-1	TRBJ2-5	NA	TGCAGCGTGGCCGGGACTTCTTACCAAGAGACCCAGTACTTC	CSVAGTSYQETQYF
NA	TRBV2	TRBJ2-4	NA	TGTGCCAGCAGGGAGGCAGTTATCAAAAACATTCAGTACTTC	CASREAVIKNIQYF
NA	TRBV6-6	TRBJ1-5	TRBD1	TGTGCCAGCAGGACAGGGGGAAATAGCAATCAGCCCCAGCATTTT	CASRTGGNSNQPQHF
NA	TRBV15	TRBJ1-2	NA	TGTGCCACCACCTTAGACAGGTTAAACTATGGCTACACCTTC	CATTLDRLNYGYTF
NA	TRBV7-9	TRBJ1-4	NA	TGTTCCAGCAGCTTACGGTCCGGCGGTCAAACTAATGAAAAACTGTTTTTT	CSSSLRSGGQTNEKLFF
NA	TRBV19	TRBJ2-3	NA	TGTGCCAGTAGTCCCGGGTTCGATACGCAGTATTTT	CASSPGFDTQYF